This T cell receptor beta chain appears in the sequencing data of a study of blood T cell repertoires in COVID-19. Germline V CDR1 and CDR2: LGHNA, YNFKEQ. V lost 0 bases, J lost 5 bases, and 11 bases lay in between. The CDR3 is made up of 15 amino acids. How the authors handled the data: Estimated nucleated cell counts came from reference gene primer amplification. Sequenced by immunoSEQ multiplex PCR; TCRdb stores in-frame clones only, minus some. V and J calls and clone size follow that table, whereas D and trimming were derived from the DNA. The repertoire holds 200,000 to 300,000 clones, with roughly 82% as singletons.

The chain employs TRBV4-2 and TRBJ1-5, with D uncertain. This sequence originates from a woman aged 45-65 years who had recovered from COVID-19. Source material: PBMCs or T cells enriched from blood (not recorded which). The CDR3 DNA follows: TGTGCCAGCAGCCAAGATCCGGGATCCCATCAGCCCCAGCATTTT. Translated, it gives CASSQDPGSHQPQHF.